These 6 T cell receptor beta chains originate from one sample sequenced in a study of T cell responses to AZD1222 COVID-19 vaccine (dated by TCRdb to the early 2020s). The library came from the immunoSEQ multiplex PCR assay. TCRdb carries this immuneACCESS record with in-frame sequences only. Its versions omit some clonotypes, under half of them owing to an unresolved V gene in the studies checked, with the rest unexplained. The sample table holds 95,000 to 100,000 clones, of which 88% were seen once. About a sixth of the sample is in the top ten clones. The sample's time point label, decoded: about 28 days (+/-7) after the second vaccine dose. Sequenced material: peripheral blood, taken 28 days after the second AZD1222 dose. These receptors all stem from an adult who received the AZD1222 COVID-19 vaccine.

This chain joins TRBV18 and TRBJ2-2, with 7 bases matching TRBD2. The germline gives CDR1 KGHSH, CDR2 LQKENI. The CDR3 is 15 amino acids. Trimming cost V 1 base and J 4 bases; bases outside gene matches: 3. This CDR3 is CASSPQAGVTGELFF. In nucleotides, the CDR3 is TGTGCCAGCTCACCACAGGCGGGAGTCACCGGGGAGCTGTTTTTT.

The V gene is TRBV5-4, the J gene TRBJ2-3, with 15 bases aligning to TRBD2. The length of the CDR3 is 16 residues. V shed 3 bases and J 3 bases; nucleotides not matched to a gene: 2. Looked up from germline, CDR1 is SGHNT and CDR2 is YYREEE (reference sequence). The CDR3: CASSWGTSGRTDTQYF. In nucleotides, the CDR3 is TGTGCCAGCAGCTGGGGGACTAGCGGGAGGACAGATACGCAGTATTTT.

The chain employs TRBV6-5 and TRBJ1-5, with 9 bases fitting TRBD1. CDR1 is MNHEY and CDR2 is SVGAGI in the germline V gene. CDR3 length: 15 residues. V dropped 4 bases and J dropped 4; count of bases not matched to a gene: 5. The CDR3 spells CASSWGTGRNQPQHF. The DNA for the CDR3 is TGTGCCAGCAGTTGGGGGACAGGGAGAAATCAGCCCCAGCATTTT.

The chain couples TRBV25-1 to TRBJ2-7, with TRBD1 as a possible D gene (5 bases). V dropped 5 bases and J dropped 2 bases, with 16 bases sitting between them. Germline V gene sequence: CDR1 MGHDK, CDR2 SYGVNS. The CDR3 runs to 15 residues. CDR3 DNA sequence: TGTGCCAGCAGTTGGTACTCAGGGTGCCCCTACGAGCAGTACTTC. This codes for CASSWYSGCPYEQYF.

V is TRBV3-1 (or the pseudogene TRBV3-2) and J is TRBJ1-6; no definite D call. The ends were cut back, 1 base at V and 4 bases at J, with 5 bases in the middle. Germline CDR1 LGHDT, CDR2 YNNKEL (reference sequence). The CDR3 sequence is 14 residues long. The CDR3 here is CASSQGQYNSPLHF. The DNA of the CDR3 is TGTGCCAGCAGCCAAGGCCAGTATAATTCACCCCTCCACTTT.

This rearrangement joins TRBV6-5 to TRBJ1-1; 7 nucleotides match TRBD1. V lost 7 bases and J lost 1; bases outside the gene matches: 6. Germline V CDR1 and CDR2: MNHEY, SVGAGI. The CDR3 consists of 14 residues. In DNA form, the CDR3 reads TGTGCCAGCACTTCAGGGGGGTCGAACACTGAAGCTTTCTTT. This translates into CASTSGGSNTEAFF.